This TCR beta chain was recorded in a study of blood T cell repertoires in COVID-19. Study-level information: Researchers got acute and convalescent COVID-19 samples from the United States, Italy and Spain. Sample material is recorded as cDNA or gDNA derived from T cells, B-cell-depleted T cells, or PBMCs.

The V and J ends lost 4 bases and 8 bases, in that order; junction bases with no gene match: 8. The CDR3 sequence is 14 residues long. CDR1 SGHNT and CDR2 YENEEA come from the germline V gene. The sample holds a few counts of this clone. Original data processing: Estimated nucleated cell counts came from reference gene primer amplification. TCRdb keeps only in-frame clones here, not all; method: immunoSEQ multiplex PCR. V and J calls and clone size are given by that table; D and trimming were obtained from the DNA. The sample carries about 59,000 clones, 70% to 85% recorded once. Sequencing used peripheral blood. The gene calls are TRBV11-3 and TRBJ2-1; TRBD1 aligns across 7 bases. This clonotype was sampled from a man older than 75 with acute or convalescent COVID-19. The CDR3 is CASSYDRALDEQFF. DNA for the CDR3: TGTGCCAGCAGCTACGACAGGGCATTGGATGAGCAGTTCTTC.